This entry features one TCR beta chain sequence. This clone has only one observation. Its antigen target is currently unknown. Per-base qualities were not stored, and no clone one base away is much larger. This entry is derived from a study of T cell responses to AZD1222 COVID-19 vaccine (dated by TCRdb to the early 2020s). About the investigation overall: TCR sequencing covered some 250 trial participants: around 210 given two doses of AZD1222 and 26 given two doses of MenACWY control vaccine. Trial participants were enrolled by age into subgroups of 18-55, 56-69 and 70-plus years, and 148, 28 and 57 TCR-sequenced participants, respectively, were included in these subgroups.

The CDR3 regions of human TCRbeta chains were subjected to immunosequencing. On the study's bioinformatics: TCRs in the repertoires were matched against a reference library of SARS-CoV-2-specific TCRs that had been generated with the MIRA antigen-specificity platform. Breadth meant the fraction of unique TCRs that were SARS-CoV-2-associated, whereas depth meant the fraction of total T cells that were SARS-CoV-2-associated. Using the MIRA data, every spike-specific TCR was mapped to the spike region that the TCR reacted to and assigned to either a CD4 or a CD8 class. Log10-transformed breadth and depth values were compared by one-way ANOVA with Sidak's multiple comparisons tests. TCRdb retrieved this table from immuneACCESS and kept in-frame rearrangements only. Not all clones are present; in checked studies, unresolved V genes account for under half, and no reason is known for the remainder. The D gene and trimming were derived from the DNA, and the V and J assignments and clone size from that table. The sample data list roughly 180,000 clones, and approximately 91% of these were observed just once. Roughly 2% of the sample rests with the top ten.

In light of the paper, this sample's time point label describes: about 28 days (+/-7) after the second vaccine dose. AZD1222 recipients with second doses at about 4 weeks or about 12 weeks were pooled, because spike-specific TCR depth and breadth did not differ between schedules. Vaccinee samples were obtained from the UK trials COV001 and COV002, which included a single-blind randomized controlled phase 2/3 trial of AZD1222 (ChAdOx1 nCoV-19) in healthy adults. For TCRbeta chain sequencing, PBMC samples from trial participants were taken at day 0 and at day 28 after the second dose. What the authors observed across the whole study: In the small 56-69-year group, the increase in depth fell short of significance, most likely because of low power. Because no day 14 peak-response samples were available, repertoires were characterized only after the peak T cell response. Reportedly, close to half of the unique spike-specific TCRs recognized epitopes lying outside the regions that are mutated in the B.1.351 and B.1.1.7 variants. After two AZD1222 doses, spike-specific TCR breadth and depth were significantly higher than at day 0 and than in MenACWY recipients. Participants were mostly white British and included more females than males, and it was suggested by the authors that clonal diversity may have been underestimated. The whole spike protein was spanned by vaccine-associated CD4 TCRs, and dominant responses were seen in regions 160-218 and 743-854. Conclusions about previously exposed vaccinees are limited because only six or seven AZD1222 recipients were SARS-CoV-2 seropositive at baseline.

This specimen consisted of peripheral blood, obtained 28 days after the second AZD1222 dose. The receptor's source is an adult who received the AZD1222 COVID-19 vaccine.

The CDR3 protein: CASRGNEDRSLNTEAFF. In nucleotides, the sequence is TGTGCCAGCAGAGGGAACGAGGACAGGAGTCTGAACACTGAAGCTTTCTTT. Rearrangement joined TRBV9 to TRBJ1-1, with 7 middle bases fitting TRBD1. At the junction V is shortened by 5 bases and J by 0 bases; bases outside the gene matches: 13. CDR1 and CDR2, per the germline V gene, are SGDLS and YYNGEE. The CDR3 measures 17 amino acids from cysteine to phenylalanine. The entry retains the CDR3 DNA only, 51 bases that are in frame from base 1. Extended through the reference TRBV9 and TRBJ1-1 proteins, this CDR3 yields the full variable domain: DSGVTQTPKHLITATGQRVTLRCSPRSGDLSVYWYQQSLDQGLQFLIQYYNGEERAKGNILERFSAQQFPDLHSELNLSSLELGDSALYFCASRGNEDRSLNTEAFFGQGTRLTVV.